This T cell receptor beta chain is drawn from a study of tumour-infiltrating T cells in Burkitt lymphoma. Sequencing used immunoSEQ multiplex PCR; TCRdb keeps in-frame clones, though not all of them. The profile shows some 1,300 clones, over 10% of them singletons. There are 14 residues in the CDR3. Germline CDR1 reads LNHNV; CDR2 reads YYDKDF (reference sequence). Trimming removed 0 bases at V and 4 bases at J, with 7 bases between. This clone was observed a handful of times. Sequenced: tumor tissue. The receptor was isolated from a human donor with Burkitt lymphoma. The chain couples TRBV15 to TRBJ2-1; D unresolved. CDR3 sequence (DNA): TGTGCCACCAGCAGAGAAGAGGAATACAATGAGCAGTTCTTC. This encodes CATSREEEYNEQFF.